A selection of T cell receptor beta chains follows, all from one sample in a study of cytomegalovirus exposure and HLA in healthy donors. Measured with immunoSEQ multiplex PCR; TCRdb has only the in-frame clones, and not every one. This table has 140,000 or so clones, about three fifths appearing once. Sequenced material: PBMCs. The receptors stem from a male donor in good health and CMV-seronegative. Each CDR3 is given without its conserved first and last residue. D genes are given only for firm matches.

v_call	d_call	j_call	cdr3_aa
TRBV4-1	-	TRBJ2-3	ASSQDPSLGTDTQY
TRBV5-4	TRBD1	TRBJ2-5	ASSLIRGLETQY
TRBV7-2	TRBD2	TRBJ2-3	ASSLTSGGARSQY
TRBV6-5	-	TRBJ2-7	ASSSPGTSEQY
TRBV4-1	TRBD2	TRBJ2-1	ASSQDSASSGREYNEQF
TRBV5-1	-	TRBJ2-1	ASSPDRSEQF
TRBV11-2	-	TRBJ2-7	ASSLVGGSSYEQY
TRBV7-2	TRBD2	TRBJ2-1	ASSLGLTYYNEQF
TRBV12-1	-	TRBJ2-1	ASRLRSGQGVSEQF
TRBV7-8	TRBD1	TRBJ1-3	ASSPRDRGLFGNTIY
TRBV5-6	TRBD1	TRBJ1-1	ASSAPVPADRDTEAF
TRBV4-3	TRBD2	TRBJ2-3	ASSQRLAGLYTQY
TRBV6-1	-	TRBJ2-3	ASSEVGGGPDTQY
TRBV9	TRBD1	TRBJ1-2	ASSAPRQGLDYGYT
TRBV19	TRBD1	TRBJ2-1	ASSGGQLKYNEQF
TRBV6-1	TRBD1	TRBJ2-2	ASSETGANTGELF
TRBV21-1	-	TRBJ2-1	ASSKGGTDYNEQF
TRBV19	-	TRBJ1-1	ASQEGFTEAF
TRBV9	TRBD1	-	ASSGPGGEQY
TRBV7-2	TRBD1	TRBJ1-2	ASSPFTGDGKNGYT
TRBV6-1	TRBD1	TRBJ2-7	ASSEALWDRGWGQY
TRBV6-1	-	TRBJ1-5	ASSDRGTRYQPQH
TRBV4-2	-	TRBJ2-7	ASSHQTGPYEQY
TRBV10-3	TRBD1	TRBJ2-5	AISVRDRGAQETQY
TRBV6-5	TRBD1	TRBJ2-7	ASSWSGQLYEQY
TRBV29-1	-	TRBJ1-5	SVGGEGQPQH
TRBV5-1	-	TRBJ2-7	ASKLGSGTYEQY
TRBV7-9	-	TRBJ1-3	ASSLGSVSSGNTIY
TRBV7-9	TRBD1	TRBJ2-7	ASSEPKEPTGTSSYEQY
TRBV7-8	TRBD1	TRBJ1-6	ASSYRTGDNSPLH
TRBV14	-	TRBJ2-7	ASSHRGLDYEQY
TRBV7-3	-	TRBJ2-6	ASSPQGRGSSGANVLT
TRBV2	-	TRBJ2-5	ASNFQGQGMVETQY
TRBV10-3	-	TRBJ1-1	ATLGTGNTEAF
TRBV6-6	TRBD1	TRBJ2-1	ASQGTGINEQF
TRBV7-7	TRBD2	TRBJ2-2	ASSSRLLSGGEGGELF
TRBV2	TRBD2	TRBJ2-5	ASSLADYQETQY
TRBV6-1	TRBD1	TRBJ2-7	ASSWTGGPYEQY
TRBV2	TRBD2	TRBJ2-3	ATQRGGTDTQY
TRBV7-3	-	TRBJ2-1	ASSLVGGASNEQF
TRBV9	TRBD2	TRBJ2-5	ASTKRGGVQETQY
TRBV7-9	-	TRBJ2-7	ASSPRQQGFYEQY
TRBV10-3	TRBD1	TRBJ1-2	AITDGQGANYGYT
TRBV18	-	TRBJ2-1	ASSPPGEQF
TRBV5-5	TRBD1	TRBJ2-7	ASSLVFGTDNYEQY
TRBV7-3	-	TRBJ2-1	ASSLYGAGGSEQF
TRBV11-2	-	TRBJ2-7	ASSLAAGSYEQY
TRBV14	TRBD2	TRBJ2-1	ASSQTSGGMANEQF
TRBV28	-	TRBJ2-2	ASSLRDLDSGELF
TRBV7-3	TRBD1	TRBJ1-3	ASSDRGQLCCGNTIY
TRBV19	-	TRBJ2-7	ASSIVGQSYEQY
TRBV7-6	-	TRBJ2-3	ASSPQASADTQY
TRBV6-5	-	TRBJ1-1	ASSYERAMGTEAF
TRBV7-2	TRBD1	-	ASEWDSYEQY
TRBV5-1	-	TRBJ1-2	ASSVTGHGYT